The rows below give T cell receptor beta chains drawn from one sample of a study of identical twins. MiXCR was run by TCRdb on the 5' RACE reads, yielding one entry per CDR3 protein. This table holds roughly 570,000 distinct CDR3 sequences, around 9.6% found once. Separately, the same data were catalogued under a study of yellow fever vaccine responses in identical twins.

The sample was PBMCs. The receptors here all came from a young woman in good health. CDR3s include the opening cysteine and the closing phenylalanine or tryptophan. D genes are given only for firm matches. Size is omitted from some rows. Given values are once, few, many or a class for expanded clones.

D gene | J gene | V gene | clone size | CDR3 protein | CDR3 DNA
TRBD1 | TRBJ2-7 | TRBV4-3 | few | CASSHSPGTGIFYEQYF | TGCGCCAGCAGCCATAGTCCCGGGACAGGGATTTTCTACGAGCAGTACTTC
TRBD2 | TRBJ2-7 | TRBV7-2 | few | CASSELRIAGTSEQYF | TGTGCCAGCAGCGAGCTGCGGATAGCGGGAACTTCCGAGCAGTACTTC
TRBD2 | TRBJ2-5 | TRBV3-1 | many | CASSQGTSGRQETQYF | TGTGCCAGCAGCCAAGGGACTAGCGGTCGGCAAGAGACCCAGTACTTC
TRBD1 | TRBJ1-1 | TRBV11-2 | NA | CASSFRTTRGRGHTEAFF | TGTGCCAGCAGCTTTAGGACAACCCGGGGCAGGGGGCACACTGAAGCTTTCTTT
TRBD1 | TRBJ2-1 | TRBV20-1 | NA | CSARPNRGSYNEQFF | TGCAGTGCTAGACCGAACAGGGGAAGCTACAATGAGCAGTTCTTC
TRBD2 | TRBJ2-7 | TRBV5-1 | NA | CASSLLAGGGSYEQYF | TGCGCCAGCAGCTTACTAGCGGGAGGAGGCTCCTACGAGCAGTACTTC
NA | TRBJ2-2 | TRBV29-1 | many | CSVEGWGSGELFF | TGCAGCGTTGAAGGGTGGGGGTCCGGGGAGCTGTTTTTT
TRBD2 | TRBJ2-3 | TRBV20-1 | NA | CSVMDGEGRVITDTQYF | TGCAGTGTCATGGACGGGGAGGGGAGAGTTATCACAGATACGCAGTATTTT
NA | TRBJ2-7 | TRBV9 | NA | CASSPGPPKDYEQYF | TGTGCCAGCAGCCCCGGCCCCCCAAAAGACTACGAGCAGTACTTC
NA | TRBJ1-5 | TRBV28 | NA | CASSPTMWPQHF | TGTGCCAGCAGCCCCACCATGTGGCCCCAGCATTTT
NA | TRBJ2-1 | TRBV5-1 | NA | CASKLEGDSYNEQFF | TGCGCCAGCAAGCTTGAGGGGGACTCCTACAATGAGCAGTTCTTC
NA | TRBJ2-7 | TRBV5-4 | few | CASSRGTLYEQYF | TGTGCCAGCAGCCGAGGGACACTCTACGAGCAGTACTTC
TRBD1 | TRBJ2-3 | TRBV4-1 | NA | CASSQHNAGTGADTQYF | TGCGCCAGCAGCCAACACAACGCCGGGACAGGGGCAGATACGCAGTATTTT
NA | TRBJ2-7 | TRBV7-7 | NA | CATGTPSYEQYF | TGTGCTACGGGGACTCCCTCCTACGAGCAGTACTTC
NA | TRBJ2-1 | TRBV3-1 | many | CASSPRGTIPGQFF | TGTGCCAGCAGCCCAAGAGGAACAATTCCCGGGCAGTTCTTC
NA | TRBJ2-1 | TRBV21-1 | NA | CASSKKSQRETDEQFF | TGTGCCAGCAGCAAAAAGTCCCAGCGGGAGACCGATGAGCAGTTCTTC